This paragraph covers one T cell receptor (beta chain) sequence. No antigen is known for it. Other nucleotide sequences in the sample specify the same CDR3. This sample stems from a study of T cell responses to AZD1222 COVID-19 vaccine. TCRdb's copy holds only in-frame clones and misses some; the assay was immunoSEQ multiplex PCR. The table lists about 110,000 clones, 92% of them singletons, with roughly 1.3% in the top ten. V was pared by 5 bases and J by 4 bases, with 6 bases between. CDR1 is SGHTA, CDR2 FQGNSA, per germline. The CDR3 sequence is 12 residues long. Overall study findings and caveats: Donors were mostly white British, more females; clonal diversity possibly underestimated. Only 5 or 6 AZD1222 recipients tested seropositive at baseline.

The clonotype comes from an adult in good health. This specimen was peripheral blood, taken on day 0 of AZD1222 vaccination. V is TRBV7-2 and J is TRBJ2-1; D gene uncertain. The CDR3 region has the DNA TGTGCCAGCAGCCCTACTTACAATGAGCAGTTCTTC. Translating gives CASSPTYNEQFF.